One and the same sample provided the 22 T cell receptor beta chains below, sequenced in a study of cytomegalovirus exposure and HLA in healthy donors. Sequencing used immunoSEQ multiplex PCR; TCRdb keeps in-frame clones, though not all of them. The sample contains tens of thousands of clones, roughly 84% of which appear only once. The material sequenced was PBMCs. Source of these receptors: a woman under 30 in good health and CMV-seropositive.

The CDR3 protein is CASSGTSGGPYEQYF. CDR3 DNA sequence: TGTGCCAGCAGCGGAACTAGCGGGGGCCCCTACGAGCAGTACTTC. The V call is TRBV9, the J call TRBJ2-7, with TRBD2 matching over 11 bases. The CDR3 runs 15 residues. The V gene's germline CDR1 is SGDLS and CDR2 YYNGEE. With V trimmed by 3 bases and J by 2 bases, 4 bases remained unmatched.

This chain uses TRBV9 with TRBJ2-3, with 7 bases fitting TRBD1. With V trimmed by 0 bases and J by 0 bases, 4 bases remained unmatched. From germline, CDR1 is SGDLS and CDR2 YYNGEE. The CDR3 spans 16 residues. In DNA form, the CDR3 reads TGTGCCAGCAGCGTAGTAGCAGGGGGAAGCACAGATACGCAGTATTTT. Translation: CASSVVAGGSTDTQYF.

For the CDR3, the DNA is TGTGCCAGCGAGTCCGGTCAATTAGAAATCCACGAGCAGTACTTC. It codes for CASESGQLEIHEQYF. The genes are TRBV6-1 and TRBJ2-7; D call uncertain. V lost 8 bases, J lost 5 bases, and 22 bases lay in between. The germline V gene encodes CDR1 MNHNS and CDR2 SASEGT. The CDR3 has 15 residues.

This clone was detected only once. The rearrangement joins TRBV28 to TRBJ2-2; 11 nucleotides match TRBD1. This CDR3 is 16 amino acids long. Germline V gene sequence: CDR1 MDHEN, CDR2 SYDVKM. J gave up 5 bases and V 5 bases, and 7 bases lay outside the gene matches. CDR3 region: CASSPGQGAWTGELFF. The CDR3 DNA is TGTGCCAGCAGTCCAGGACAGGGGGCATGGACCGGGGAGCTGTTTTTT.

The chain recombines TRBV10-3 with TRBJ2-7, with D possibly being TRBD1 (5 bases). Germline assignment: CDR1 ENHRY and CDR2 SYGVKD. The CDR3 loop spans 12 amino acids. V lost 3 bases and J lost 2, with 5 bases in between. CDR3 region: CAISDRAYEQYF. The CDR3 DNA reads as TGTGCCATCAGTGACAGGGCCTACGAGCAGTACTTC.

The J gene is TRBJ1-2, the V gene TRBV15; D gene unclear. This CDR3 comprises 10 residues. CDR1 is LNHNV, CDR2 YYDKDF, per germline (reference sequence). Trimming took 11 bases from V and 5 from J, leaving 9 bases between them. The CDR3: CAPPQYGYTF. The CDR3 coding sequence is TGTGCCCCCCCCCAATATGGCTACACCTTC.

The chain links TRBV30 to TRBJ1-2; D may be TRBD1 (5 bases). V shed 0 bases and J shed 5 bases, with 13 bases lying between them. The germline V gene encodes CDR1 GTSNPN and CDR2 SVGIG (reference sequence). The CDR3 totals 14 residues. This chain's CDR3 is CAWSVQAAEYGYTF. For the CDR3, the DNA is TGTGCCTGGAGTGTACAGGCCGCCGAGTATGGCTACACCTTC.

This clone was detected only once. The chain couples TRBV4-2 to TRBJ2-3; 7 bases agree with TRBD2. The ends lost 0 bases at V and 2 bases at J; junction bases unmatched: 8. The CDR3 loop spans 17 amino acids. Germline V gene lookup returns CDR1 LGHNA and CDR2 YNFKEQ. The CDR3 here is CASSQDSGRGYTDTQYF. The CDR3 nucleotides are TGTGCCAGCAGCCAAGATTCTGGGCGGGGGTACACAGATACGCAGTATTTT.

This sequence joins TRBV18 and TRBJ2-5; 7 positions match TRBD2. The V gene end was trimmed by 6 bases and the J gene end by 1 base; junction bases not matched to a gene: 5. This CDR3 spans 14 amino acids. The germline V gene encodes CDR1 KGHSH and CDR2 LQKENI. CDR3 amino acids: CASSFPGGQETQYF. The CDR3 DNA reads TGTGCCAGCTCCTTCCCGGGGGGCCAAGAGACCCAGTACTTC.

The chain carries TRBV7-2 and TRBJ1-2, with D maybe TRBD1 (6 bases). Trimming removed 5 bases at V and 4 bases at J, with 11 bases between. This CDR3 region has 13 residues. Germline lookup yields CDR1 SGHTA and CDR2 FQGNSA. CDR3 sequence reads: CASSLRGSYGYTF. Here the CDR3 DNA reads TGTGCCAGCAGCCTAAGGGGGTCCTATGGCTACACCTTC.

The CDR3 sequence: CSVEKVEIRGGYTF. CDR3 coding DNA: TGCAGCGTTGAAAAAGTGGAGATCCGGGGTGGCTACACCTTC. V is TRBV29-1 and J is TRBJ1-2; D unclear. V was trimmed by 2 bases and J by 7 bases, leaving 17 bases between them. The CDR3 covers 14 residues. Germline V gene sequence: CDR1 SQVTM, CDR2 ANQGSEA.

J is TRBJ1-4 and V is TRBV6-4, with 7 bases fitting TRBD1. Germline V gives CDR1 MRHNA, CDR2 SNTAGT. The CDR3 has 18 residues. Trimming at V came to 6 bases and at J to 2 bases, leaving 15 bases not matched to a gene. The CDR3, as DNA: TGTGCCAGCAGGGAACCCCCTAGACAGGGCTCGACTAATGAAAAACTGTTTTTT. As protein: CASREPPRQGSTNEKLFF.

This sequence joins TRBV28 and TRBJ1-3; a weak D match, TRBD1 (5 bases). The CDR3 contains 16 residues. The germline gives CDR1 MDHEN, CDR2 SYDVKM. The V and J ends lost 6 bases and 0 bases respectively, with 15 bases between them. This CDR3 reads CASRGGRVFSGNTIYF. The CDR3, as DNA: TGTGCCAGCAGGGGAGGCAGGGTCTTCTCTGGAAACACCATATATTTT.

The chain carries TRBV5-1 and TRBJ2-5; 7 bases fit TRBD1. The CDR3 covers 14 residues. CDR1 and CDR2 from the germline V gene are SGHRS and YFSETQ. The V segment lost 5 bases and the J segment 7 bases; nucleotides outside the gene matches: 11. The CDR3 nucleotides are TGCGCCAGCAGTTTCGGGACAGATTATTTGACCCAGTACTTC. Its translation is CASSFGTDYLTQYF.

V is TRBV2 and J is TRBJ2-2; possibly TRBD2 for D (6 bases). V lost 3 bases to trimming and J lost 6 bases, with 14 bases between them. Germline V gene sequence: CDR1 SNHLY, CDR2 FYNNEI. CDR3 size: 15 residues. The CDR3 loop is CASSDRRGGPGELFF. The CDR3 coding sequence is TGTGCCAGCAGTGACCGGCGGGGAGGTCCCGGGGAGCTGTTTTTT.

This clone was seen just once. The chain employs TRBV6-5 and TRBJ2-3, with 11 bases identical to TRBD2. The germline CDR1 and CDR2 sequences are MNHEY and SVGAGI. The junction had 2 bases not matched to a gene; V was cut back by 5 bases and J by 4 bases. This CDR3 has 14 residues. The CDR3 DNA reads as TGTGCCAGCAGTGCTAGCGGGGGGTCAGATACGCAGTATTTT. Translating it yields CASSASGGSDTQYF.

The chain is built from TRBV5-1 and TRBJ1-3; the match to TRBD1 covers 7 bases. This CDR3 has 18 amino acids. In germline, CDR1 is SGHRS, CDR2 YFSETQ. J was trimmed by 0 bases and V by 2 bases; bases with no gene match: 11. This chain's CDR3 is CASSLPQTGSDSGNTIYF. The CDR3 coding sequence is TGCGCCAGCAGCTTACCTCAGACAGGGTCCGACTCTGGAAACACCATATATTTT.

The chain has TRBV28 and TRBJ1-4; D is possibly TRBD1 (5 bases). The V and J ends lost 7 bases and 8 bases respectively, with 17 bases between them. The length of the CDR3 is 14 residues. Germline assignment: CDR1 MDHEN and CDR2 SYDVKM. CDR3 amino acids: CASTMGQGGEKLFF. The CDR3 coding sequence is TGTGCCAGCACCATGGGTCAGGGAGGAGAAAAACTGTTTTTT. The complete variable domain, with remaining parts taken from reference TRBV28 and TRBJ1-4, reads DVKVTQSSRYLVKRTGEKVFLECVQDMDHENMFWYRQDPGLGLRLIYFSYDVKMKEKGDIPEGYSVSREKKERFSLILESASTNQTSMYLCASTMGQGGEKLFFGSGTQLSVL.

A few counts support this clone. The chain employs TRBV5-4 and TRBJ1-2; TRBD1 agrees at 10 bases. The CDR3 spans 16 residues. Losses at the gene ends were 0 bases for V and 3 bases for J; bases not matched to a gene: 5. CDR1 and CDR2 (germline): SGHNT, YYREEE (reference sequence). The CDR3 reads CASSLGQGAQDYGYTF. The CDR3 DNA is TGTGCCAGCAGCTTGGGACAGGGGGCGCAGGACTATGGCTACACCTTC.

The chain uses TRBV19 and TRBJ2-7; 9 positions match TRBD1. CDR3 length: 13 residues. Unmatched junction bases numbered 2, after V lost 3 bases and J lost 5 bases. CDR1 is LNHDA, CDR2 SQIVND, per germline (reference sequence). CDR3 region: CASSIRTGDEQYF. The CDR3 DNA sequence: TGTGCCAGTAGTATCCGGACAGGGGACGAGCAGTACTTC. The entire variable domain, with the rest obtained from reference TRBV19 and TRBJ2-7, is as follows: DGGITQSPKYLFRKEGQNVTLSCEQNLNHDAMYWYRQDPGQGLRLIYYSQIVNDFQKGDIAEGYSVSREKKESFPLTVTSAQKNPTAFYLCASSIRTGDEQYFGPGTRLTVT.

The rearrangement links TRBV15 to TRBJ1-2, with TRBD1 as a possible D gene (6 bases). This CDR3 region has 16 residues. CDR1 LNHNV and CDR2 YYDKDF come from the germline V gene (reference sequence). V dropped 2 bases and J dropped 5 bases, with 18 bases sitting between them. DNA of the CDR3: TGTGCCACCAGCAGAACTCGGACAGTAGGGGATTATGGCTACACCTTC. Encoded protein: CATSRTRTVGDYGYTF.

The chain recombines TRBV11-2 with TRBJ2-7; 10 bases are a match to TRBD1. V shed 5 bases and J 6 bases; nucleotides not matched to a gene: 10. The CDR3 extends over 15 amino acids. Germline values: CDR1 SGHAT, CDR2 FQNNGV. CDR3 sequence reads: CASSQWTGGNSEQYF. In DNA form, the CDR3 reads TGTGCCAGCAGCCAATGGACAGGGGGGAACTCCGAGCAGTACTTC.